Shown below are 21 T cell receptor beta chains from a single sample sequenced in a study of PD-L1 blockade in urothelial cancer. Clones were sequenced by immunoSEQ multiplex PCR, and TCRdb holds only the in-frame ones, with some missing. This table holds roughly 87,000 clones, about nine tenths found once. This specimen consisted of PBMCs, obtained around atezolizumab (anti-PD-L1) treatment. These receptors all come from a woman in her seventies with urothelial cancer.

This clone came up many times. CDR3 residues: CASREIPGQGAGELFF. CDR3 DNA: TGTGCCAGCAGAGAAATCCCGGGACAGGGGGCCGGGGAGCTGTTTTTT. The gene calls are TRBV6-1 and TRBJ2-2; 11 nucleotides agree with TRBD1. Trimming at V came to 6 bases and at J to 6 bases, leaving 9 bases not matched to a gene. The germline V gene encodes CDR1 MNHNS and CDR2 SASEGT. The CDR3 runs 16 residues.

Of note for this clone: Germline and junction disagree at one end, which may indicate a read error. J is TRBJ2-7 and V is TRBV6-5; D is undetermined. The CDR3 spans 12 residues. CDR1 is MNHEY and CDR2 is SVGAGI in the germline V gene. CDR3 DNA sequence: TGCGCCAGCAGTGACTTTCCTAACGAGCAGTACTTC. Its protein product is CASSDFPNEQYF.

V gene TRBV9 combines with J gene TRBJ2-2; the D gene is possibly TRBD2 (6 bases). CDR1 SGDLS and CDR2 YYNGEE come from the germline V gene. The ends were cut back, 0 bases at V and 1 base at J, with 7 bases in the middle. The CDR3 extends over 15 amino acids. CDR3 loop: CASSVAGVNTGELFF. In DNA, the CDR3 is TGTGCCAGCAGCGTAGCGGGGGTGAACACCGGGGAGCTGTTTTTT. Complete variable domain (other parts from reference TRBV9 and TRBJ2-2): DSGVTQTPKHLITATGQRVTLRCSPRSGDLSVYWYQQSLDQGLQFLIQYYNGEERAKGNILERFSAQQFPDLHSELNLSSLELGDSALYFCASSVAGVNTGELFFGEGSRLTVL.

This clone was recorded a few times. The genes are TRBV5-6 and TRBJ1-4; 8 positions agree with TRBD1. The germline CDR1 and CDR2 sequences are SGHDT and YYEEEE. The CDR3 spans 14 residues. The trim removed 4 bases at V and 6 bases at J, leaving 5 bases unmatched. As DNA, the CDR3 is TGTGCCAGCAGCCTAACAGGGGGTTATGAAAAACTGTTTTTT. As protein: CASSLTGGYEKLFF. Full variable domain (rest looked up from reference TRBV5-6 and TRBJ1-4): DAGVTQSPTHLIKTRGQQVTLRCSPKSGHDTVSWYQQALGQGPQFIFQYYEEEERQRGNFPDRFSGHQFPNYSSELNVNALLLGDSALYLCASSLTGGYEKLFFGSGTQLSVL.

V is TRBV29-1 and J is TRBJ1-2, with 9 positions matching TRBD1. The V and J ends lost 1 base and 1 base, in that order; junction bases with no gene match: 7. This CDR3 region has 16 residues. CDR1 and CDR2 from the germline V gene are SQVTM and ANQGSEA. The CDR3 bases are TGCAGCGTTGAAGCGCTCGGACAGGGGTTTAACTATGGCTACACCTTC. Translated: CSVEALGQGFNYGYTF.

In DNA, the CDR3 is TGTGCCAGCAGCTTTGAACAGGGTAGAGCTTTCTTT. This gives the protein CASSFEQGRAFF. The genes are TRBV7-2 and TRBJ1-1; a weak D match, TRBD1 (6 bases). The germline V gene has CDR1 SGHTA and CDR2 FQGNSA. The V end lost 3 bases, the J end lost 10 bases, and 12 bases lay between the germline ends. The CDR3 consists of 12 residues.

The chain combines TRBV7-3 with TRBJ2-7, with 7 bases fitting TRBD1. J gave up 4 bases and V 5 bases, and 17 bases lay outside the gene matches. CDR1 and CDR2 from the germline V gene are SGHTA and FQGTGA. The CDR3 extends over 17 amino acids. CDR3 sequence reads: CASSPNGGGTAAYEQYF. In DNA, the CDR3 is TGTGCCAGCAGCCCCAATGGCGGTGGGACAGCCGCTTACGAGCAGTACTTC.

This clone was counted a single time. The chain combines TRBV6-4 with TRBJ2-7, with 12 bases fitting TRBD2. The CDR3 loop spans 15 amino acids. CDR1 and CDR2 (germline): MRHNA, SNTAGT. J gave up 3 bases and V 6 bases, and 6 bases lay outside the gene matches. CDR3: CASSPTSGGLYEQYF. DNA for the CDR3: TGTGCCAGCAGCCCTACTAGCGGGGGGCTCTACGAGCAGTACTTC.

V usage is TRBV7-9 and J usage is TRBJ2-2; D gene uncertain. The CDR3 spans 15 residues. Germline loops: CDR1 SEHNR, CDR2 FQNEAQ (reference sequence). Trimming stripped 2 bases from V and 7 bases from J, with 14 bases between. Written as DNA, the CDR3 is TGTGCCAGCAGCTTATCCAGCGACGATGGCGGGGAGCTGTTTTTT. Its translation is CASSLSSDDGGELFF.

This chain connects TRBV19 to TRBJ1-2; D possibly corresponds to TRBD1 (5 bases). Trimming shortened V by 3 bases and J by 2 bases, and 10 bases separated the two germline ends. CDR1 is LNHDA and CDR2 is SQIVND in the germline V gene (reference sequence). The CDR3 covers 14 residues. CDR3 nucleotide sequence: TGTGCCAGTAGTATGCGGGGCGAGAACTATGGCTACACCTTC. This translates into CASSMRGENYGYTF.

This sequence joins TRBV11-3 and TRBJ1-1, with a weak D call TRBD1 (6 bases). Trimming took 3 bases from V and 0 from J, leaving 17 bases between them. CDR1 is SGHNT, CDR2 YENEEA, per germline. There are 17 residues in the CDR3. DNA of the CDR3: TGTGCCAGCAGCTTGTCGTTGGCGACAGGAGTGAACACTGAAGCTTTCTTT. Translating gives CASSLSLATGVNTEAFF.

Only a few counts were recorded for this clone. The V and J genes are TRBV18 and TRBJ1-2, with D possibly TRBD1 on 5 matching bases. Germline V gives CDR1 KGHSH, CDR2 LQKENI. Trimming cost V 1 base and J 7 bases, with 7 bases left between them. The length of the CDR3 is 12 residues. CDR3 bases: TGTGCCAGCTCACCACAGGGGTCTGGCTACACCTTC. It translates to CASSPQGSGYTF.

V is TRBV19 and J is TRBJ2-7; D may be TRBD2 (6 bases). The CDR3 is 15 amino acids. Trimming took off 3 bases at V and 4 bases at J, with 16 bases between the two ends. Germline assignment: CDR1 LNHDA and CDR2 SQIVND (reference sequence). The CDR3 spells CASSITGEPGYEQYF. In DNA form, the CDR3 reads TGTGCCAGTAGTATTACGGGAGAACCAGGATACGAGCAGTACTTC.

This chain joins TRBV5-1 and TRBJ2-2; TRBD1 agrees at 7 bases. CDR3 length equals 14 residues. Germline CDR1 SGHRS, CDR2 YFSETQ. The trim removed 4 bases at V and 3 bases at J, leaving 3 bases unmatched. The CDR3 DNA reads TGCGCCAGCAGCCGACAGGGAGACACCGGGGAGCTGTTTTTT. It encodes CASSRQGDTGELFF.

The rearrangement uses TRBV11-2 and TRBJ1-1; D remains unclear. Germline CDR1 SGHAT, CDR2 FQNNGV. The length of the CDR3 is 13 residues. The V and J ends lost 4 bases and 3 bases respectively, with 9 bases between them. The CDR3 nucleotides are TGTGCCAGCAGCTCGCAGGTGGACACTGAAGCTTTCTTT. It is translated as CASSSQVDTEAFF.

The chain is built from TRBV19 and TRBJ2-7; possibly TRBD1 for D (5 bases). CDR1 is LNHDA and CDR2 is SQIVND in the germline V gene (reference sequence). The CDR3 has 15 amino acids. Deletions cut 8 bases from V and 0 bases from J, with 17 bases between. The CDR3 loop is CASSPTAINSYEQYF. The CDR3 nucleotides are TGTGCCAGTTCTCCGACAGCGATCAACTCCTACGAGCAGTACTTC. Drawing the rest from reference TRBV19 and TRBJ2-7, the complete variable domain is DGGITQSPKYLFRKEGQNVTLSCEQNLNHDAMYWYRQDPGQGLRLIYYSQIVNDFQKGDIAEGYSVSREKKESFPLTVTSAQKNPTAFYLCASSPTAINSYEQYFGPGTRLTVT.

The chain combines TRBV18 with TRBJ2-2; D is perhaps TRBD2 (5 bases). Germline V gene sequence: CDR1 KGHSH, CDR2 LQKENI. The CDR3 contains 16 residues. V lost 0 bases and J 2 bases, leaving 10 bases between the germline ends. Here the CDR3 reads CASSPPSGLNTGELFF. CDR3 DNA sequence: TGTGCCAGCTCACCACCGAGCGGACTTAACACCGGGGAGCTGTTTTTT.

The chain joins TRBV11-2 to TRBJ2-1; TRBD2 agrees at 8 bases. V shed 4 bases, J shed 3 bases, and the junction held 5 bases outside the gene matches. CDR1 and CDR2 from the germline V gene are SGHAT and FQNNGV. CDR3 length equals 15 residues. CDR3 nucleotides: TGTGCCAGCAGCTCCCGGACTAGCTTCTACAATGAGCAGTTCTTC. Translation: CASSSRTSFYNEQFF. The full variable domain, completed using reference TRBV11-2 and TRBJ2-1, is EAGVAQSPRYKIIEKRQSVAFWCNPISGHATLYWYQQILGQGPKLLIQFQNNGVVDDSQLPKDRFSAERLKGVDSTLKIQPAKLEDSAVYLCASSSRTSFYNEQFFGPGTRLTVL.

V gene TRBV28 combines with J gene TRBJ2-1; the match to TRBD2 covers 7 bases. V gave up 3 bases and J gave up 4 bases; unmatched junction bases: 12. The germline gives CDR1 MDHEN, CDR2 SYDVKM. There are 17 residues in the CDR3. The CDR3 DNA reads TGTGCCAGCAGTTTTGGGACCTCGGGTAGCGGGTACAATGAGCAGTTCTTC. Amino acids: CASSFGTSGSGYNEQFF.

This chain joins TRBV28 and TRBJ2-5; 7 nucleotides align to TRBD1. Germline CDR1 reads MDHEN; CDR2 reads SYDVKM. The J segment lost 6 bases and the V segment lost 5 bases, leaving 9 bases of the junction unmatched. The CDR3 is made up of 14 amino acids. This CDR3 reads CASSTTTGWQTQYF. The CDR3 region has the DNA TGTGCCAGCAGTACAACGACAGGGTGGCAGACCCAGTACTTC.

The chain joins TRBV4-1 to TRBJ2-2; possible D gene TRBD1, 6 bases. V lost 3 bases and J 5 bases, leaving 10 bases between the germline ends. Germline assignment: CDR1 MGHRA and CDR2 YSYEKL. CDR3 length: 14 amino acids. DNA of the CDR3: TGCGCCAGCAGCCATAGAGGGGGAACCGGGGAGCTGTTTTTT. Translation gives CASSHRGGTGELFF.